The rows below give T cell receptor beta chains drawn from one sample of a study of beta chain features in type 1 diabetes. The table came from immunoSEQ multiplex PCR; TCRdb's copy has only in-frame clones and leaves some out. The sample shows about 240,000 clones, less than 35% of them seen only once. Sequenced sample: central memory CD4+ T cells from blood. The receptors come from a man aged 25 to 40 in good health. CDR3s leave out the opening cysteine and the closing phenylalanine or tryptophan.

TRBV21-1	TRBJ2-5	ASSRSIQETQY
TRBV10-3	TRBJ2-1	AIGEGRQHNEQF
TRBV7-2	TRBJ1-4	ASSLLGTNEKLF
TRBV18	TRBJ2-1	ASSPERTNNEQF
TRBV5-1	TRBJ2-7	ASSTGQPAPHEQY
TRBV7-9	TRBJ2-3	ASGRDRSADTQY
TRBV2	TRBJ2-3	ASHRMSTDTQY
TRBV7-2	TRBJ2-3	ASSSDVRVRGTDTQY
TRBV4-3	TRBJ2-1	ASSQDMYNEQF
TRBV7-2	TRBJ2-2	ASSSLLESTGELF
TRBV6-5	TRBJ2-3	ASSEAGTSTQY
TRBV27	TRBJ2-1	ASSLYRQSEQF
TRBV5-4	TRBJ1-3	ASSKGTASGNTIY
TRBV11-2	TRBJ2-1	ASSPHAEQF
TRBV30	TRBJ2-7	AWEGDGYYEQY
TRBV18	TRBJ2-3	ASSHSEKTTDTQY
TRBV30	TRBJ1-3	AWSGSSGNTIY
TRBV4-3	TRBJ2-2	ASSQEEQWHGELF
TRBV7-9	TRBJ2-7	ASSLAVTPYEQY
TRBV29-1	TRBJ2-6	SSLSGANVLT
TRBV6-6	TRBJ2-3	ASSRRGAAADTQY
TRBV29-1	TRBJ2-7	SVGSGLSYEQY
TRBV7-2	TRBJ1-1	ASSPGHRGTEAF
TRBV12-5	TRBJ2-1	ASGLGTSGSYNEQF
TRBV5-4	TRBJ2-5	ASSRGVETQY
TRBV18	TRBJ2-7	ASSPTGQGLYEQY
TRBV19	TRBJ2-1	ASSFGTGTGESNEQF
TRBV27	TRBJ2-1	ASSSRTSGDNNEQF
TRBV6-6	TRBJ1-6	ASTLLGSPLH
TRBV6-5	TRBJ2-5	ASSSSLRAVKETQY
TRBV28	TRBJ2-7	AATRTSGTEQY
TRBV11-2	TRBJ2-1	ASSSKSHGDNEQF
TRBV14	TRBJ2-5	ASSQASKTQY
TRBV6-1	TRBJ2-7	AISEGRGRDEQY
TRBV11-2	TRBJ2-3	ASSLDTTDTQY
TRBV30	TRBJ2-1	AWSVQHNEQF
TRBV5-6	TRBJ1-6	ASSAGQLGSPLH
TRBV7-9	TRBJ2-3	ASSPQDRGQY
TRBV7-2	TRBJ2-1	ASSQGQAYNEQF
TRBV4-3	TRBJ2-5	ASSQELNREETQY